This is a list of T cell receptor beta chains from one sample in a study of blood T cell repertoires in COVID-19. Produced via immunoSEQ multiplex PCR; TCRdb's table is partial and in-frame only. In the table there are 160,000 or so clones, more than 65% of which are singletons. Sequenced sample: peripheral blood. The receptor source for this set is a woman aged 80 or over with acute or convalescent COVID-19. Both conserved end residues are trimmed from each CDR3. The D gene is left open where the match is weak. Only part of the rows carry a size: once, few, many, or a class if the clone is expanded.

ATSRASGGTTGSYNEQF TRBD2 TRBJ2-1 TRBV15 .
ASSQDRKNYEQY TRBD1 TRBJ2-7 TRBV7-9 .
ATGQGGRELF TRBD1 TRBJ2-2 TRBV19 .
ASSLRQANTEAF . TRBJ1-1 TRBV11-2 .
ASSYTGQGAGYT TRBD1 TRBJ1-2 TRBV6-5 .
ASGLGDRRNTEAF TRBD1 TRBJ1-1 TRBV12-5 .
ASSLGLVTYNEQF . TRBJ2-1 TRBV5-4 .
ASSLTRAPGEQF . TRBJ2-1 TRBV7-3 .
ASSLLPSVTSGTDNEQF TRBD2 TRBJ2-1 TRBV27 few
ATSDPGTGLLL TRBD1 TRBJ2-1 TRBV24-1 .
ASSPTRPRQGDGYT TRBD1 TRBJ1-2 TRBV3-1/TRBV3-2 few
SAPDRNKLF TRBD1 TRBJ1-4 TRBV20-1 few
ASSPAPRDRGNIQY TRBD1 TRBJ2-4 TRBV19 .
ASSFHAGDSEAF TRBD1 TRBJ1-1 TRBV7-9 .
AWSRDRGSSNQPQH TRBD1 TRBJ1-5 TRBV30 .
SVELGSGNTIY . TRBJ1-3 TRBV29-1 once
SVGDSNGFDEQY . TRBJ2-7 TRBV29-1 .
ASSLAGTGYNEQF TRBD1 TRBJ2-1 TRBV5-1 .
ASSRTGTSGRADTQY TRBD2 TRBJ2-3 TRBV18 .
ASSQQGRGPYEQY TRBD1 TRBJ2-7 TRBV2 .
ASSPGLAGLSDTQY TRBD2 TRBJ2-3 TRBV7-8 .
ASSLGQGVSETQY TRBD1 TRBJ2-5 TRBV7-3 once
ASSYGGISTDTQY . TRBJ2-3 TRBV6-5 once
ASSPGRREEQF . TRBJ2-1 TRBV18 few
ASSSGQVRTDTQY TRBD1 TRBJ2-3 TRBV7-9 few
ASSFGTGSYNEQF TRBD1 TRBJ2-1 TRBV7-9 .
ASSQTGSGGSTDTQY . TRBJ2-3 TRBV4-2 .
ASSLWAQEISNQPQH . TRBJ1-5 TRBV28 .
ASSRDRAYGYT TRBD1 TRBJ1-2 TRBV7-2 .
ASSQFSGGADTQY TRBD2 TRBJ2-3 TRBV14 .
ASSSQARGNQPQH . TRBJ1-5 TRBV7-2 .
ASSPLQGAQGYT TRBD1 TRBJ1-2 TRBV18 few
ASSQALRGEQY . TRBJ2-7 TRBV3-1/TRBV3-2 few
ASSVGLAGAPRETQY TRBD2 TRBJ2-5 TRBV5-1 .
ASSLLGTGATGANVLT TRBD1 TRBJ2-6 TRBV27 .
ASSPSGRPVVRTDTQY . TRBJ2-3 TRBV19 .
ASSEDRVQETQY . TRBJ2-5 TRBV6-1 .
ASSLPGTGANEKLF TRBD1 TRBJ1-4 TRBV5-6 .
ASSLDYNSYEQY . TRBJ2-7 TRBV7-9 .
ASSWGQGLMNTEAF TRBD1 TRBJ1-1 TRBV7-2 .
ASSKGDRDNSPLH TRBD1 TRBJ1-6 TRBV7-2 .
ASSYGGGRGNSPLH . TRBJ1-6 TRBV6-5 .
ASSGGTSGVLGPNEQY TRBD2 TRBJ2-7 TRBV19 .
ASSFTRAVNSPLH . TRBJ1-6 TRBV27 .
ASRSEVTGELF . TRBJ2-2 TRBV6-5 few
ASSLGLAGGVRSYNEQF TRBD2 TRBJ2-1 TRBV5-1 .
ASSQEALARPNEQF . TRBJ2-1 TRBV4-2 .
ASSYAGHRTDTQY . TRBJ2-3 TRBV6-5 once
SVAPAGLGQPQH . TRBJ1-5 TRBV29-1 .